The 9 T cell receptor beta chains presented below share a single source sample, sequenced in a study of blood T cell repertoires in COVID-19. The table came from immunoSEQ multiplex PCR; TCRdb's copy has only in-frame clones and leaves some out. The sample gives just over 250,000 clones, 80% to 90% of which show up once; more than 8.5% is in the top ten. The sequencing sample was made of peripheral blood. Receptor source: an older woman with COVID-19, enrolled during active disease.

The V call is TRBV6-5, the J call TRBJ2-7; 10 positions agree with TRBD2. J lost 4 bases, V lost 0 bases, and 6 bases had no gene match. Germline V CDR1 and CDR2: MNHEY, SVGAGI. The CDR3 is 16 amino acids. CDR3 protein: CASSYSSASGSYEQYF. Written as DNA, the CDR3 is TGTGCCAGCAGTTACTCGTCGGCTAGCGGGAGTTACGAGCAGTACTTC.

The chain joins TRBV7-2 to TRBJ2-1, with D unclear. V was clipped by 5 bases and J by 6 bases, with 8 bases between them. This CDR3 spans 12 amino acids. From germline, CDR1 is SGHTA and CDR2 FQGNSA. The chain's CDR3 is CASSLSGNEQFF. The CDR3 DNA follows: TGTGCCAGCAGCCTCTCGGGCAATGAGCAGTTCTTC.

This clone occurred once. The gene calls are TRBV19 and TRBJ2-7, with TRBD1 matching over 7 bases. The CDR3 runs to 14 residues. V trimming: 5 bases; J trimming: 5 bases; junction bases outside the gene matches: 9. Germline CDR1 and CDR2: LNHDA and SQIVND (reference sequence). CDR3 DNA: TGTGCCAGTAGTGGCCGACAGGGCACCGACGAGCAGTACTTC. Translating it yields CASSGRQGTDEQYF.

The chain uses TRBV13 and TRBJ2-7, with D possibly matching TRBD2 (5 bases). Germline loops: CDR1 PRHDT, CDR2 FYEKMQ (reference sequence). The CDR3 sequence is 14 residues long. V gave up 5 bases and J gave up 0 bases, with 11 bases separating them. CDR3 region: CASSPRADSYEQYF. CDR3 nucleotides: TGTGCCAGCAGCCCCCGAGCGGACTCCTACGAGCAGTACTTC.

The V and J genes are TRBV28 and TRBJ1-2; tentative D call: TRBD1 (5 bases). Germline CDR1 and CDR2: MDHEN and SYDVKM. Trimming took 2 bases from V and 4 from J, leaving 8 bases between them. CDR3 size: 13 residues. This CDR3 reads CASSLSTGYGYTF. CDR3 DNA sequence: TGTGCCAGCAGTTTAAGTACAGGCTATGGCTACACCTTC.

A remark on this clone: Other nucleotide sequences from this sample produce the same CDR3. CDR3 DNA: TGCGCCAGCAGCTTGGTCTCGAACACCGGGGAGCTGTTTTTT. Encoded protein: CASSLVSNTGELFF. The genes are TRBV5-1 and TRBJ2-2; D is unresolved. Trimming took off 0 bases at V and 0 bases at J, with 3 bases between the two ends. The CDR3 length is 14 residues. Per the germline V gene, CDR1 is SGHRS and CDR2 is YFSETQ.

The chain recombines TRBV28 with TRBJ1-4; D call uncertain. The CDR3 length is 14 residues. The germline V gene has CDR1 MDHEN and CDR2 SYDVKM. Trimming left V 6 bases short and J 13 bases short, with 21 bases between. The CDR3: CASSHSTTPSRLFF. In DNA form, the CDR3 reads TGTGCCAGCAGCCATTCCACCACCCCCTCGAGACTGTTTTTT.

This chain joins TRBV6-5 and TRBJ2-5; no clear D gene. V lost 6 bases to trimming and J lost 4 bases, with 15 bases between them. The V gene's germline CDR1 is MNHEY and CDR2 SVGAGI. The CDR3 is made up of 14 amino acids. The CDR3 region has the DNA TGTGCCAGCAGCCCCCGTCGCTCGAGAGAGACCCAGTACTTC. Protein product: CASSPRRSRETQYF.

The chain has TRBV11-2 and TRBJ2-7, with 8 bases identical to TRBD2. The CDR3 has 14 residues. With 1 base clipped from V and 7 bases from J, the junction kept 6 bases outside the gene matches. The germline V gene has CDR1 SGHAT and CDR2 FQNNGV. The DNA of the CDR3 is TGTGCCAGCAGCTTAGGAGCGGGAGTCGAAGAGCAGTACTTC. Its protein is CASSLGAGVEEQYF. The whole variable domain, remainder taken from reference TRBV11-2 and TRBJ2-7, is EAGVAQSPRYKIIEKRQSVAFWCNPISGHATLYWYQQILGQGPKLLIQFQNNGVVDDSQLPKDRFSAERLKGVDSTLKIQPAKLEDSAVYLCASSLGAGVEEQYFGPGTRLTVT.